The rows below give T cell receptor beta chains drawn from one sample of a study of PD-1 blockade in classical Hodgkin lymphoma. TCRdb's table, derived via immunoSEQ multiplex PCR, lists solely in-frame clones and lacks some. The sample lists 35,000 to 45,000 clones; 60% to 80% were seen once. Sequenced material: peripheral blood mononuclear cells (PBMCs), taken before the second cycle of nivolumab. These receptors came from a human donor with classical Hodgkin lymphoma. Both conserved end residues are part of each CDR3. The order of the fields is V gene, clone size, D gene, J gene, CDR3 DNA, CDR3 protein. A D gene is named only where the DNA matches it firmly. Clone size is shown for a subset of rows, as once, few, many or a class of expanded clone.

V: TRBV5-4
size: -
D: -
J: TRBJ1-1
DNA: TGTGCCAGCAGCTTGCTAGGGATGAACACTGAAGCTTTCTTT
CDR3: CASSLLGMNTEAFF

V: TRBV28
size: -
D: -
J: TRBJ1-2
DNA: TGTGCCAGCAGTACGGTCCGGGGGGAGGGCGGCCGAGCTAACTATGGCTACACCTTC
CDR3: CASSTVRGEGGRANYGYTF

V: TRBV6-4
size: few
D: -
J: TRBJ2-4
DNA: TGTGCCAGCACGGTCGCGGCCTCCCTGGGCAAAAACATTCAGTACTTC
CDR3: CASTVAASLGKNIQYF

V: TRBV6-1
size: -
D: -
J: TRBJ2-3
DNA: TGTGCCAGCACGTGGTTGAATACGCAGTATTTT
CDR3: CASTWLNTQYF

V: TRBV11-2
size: -
D: -
J: TRBJ1-1
DNA: TGTGCCAGCAGCTCGACAGGGAACACTGAAGCTTTCTTT
CDR3: CASSSTGNTEAFF

V: TRBV7-3
size: -
D: TRBD2
J: TRBJ2-1
DNA: TGTGCCAGCAGCGCGGGACTAGCGGCCTACAATGAGCAGTTCTTC
CDR3: CASSAGLAAYNEQFF

V: TRBV30
size: -
D: -
J: TRBJ2-7
DNA: TGTGCCTGGAGTCTTGGCTCTGGCGAGCAGTACTTC
CDR3: CAWSLGSGEQYF

V: TRBV6-5
size: -
D: -
J: TRBJ2-7
DNA: TGTGCGAGTGGGACTCTATACGAGCAGTACTTC
CDR3: CASGTLYEQYF

V: TRBV19
size: -
D: -
J: TRBJ1-5
DNA: TGTGCCAGTAGTATTAGCGGAAGGAGCAATCAGCCCCAGCATTTT
CDR3: CASSISGRSNQPQHF

V: TRBV11-2
size: -
D: TRBD1
J: TRBJ2-2
DNA: TGTGCCAGCAGTGTAGCCCAGACAGGGTACACCGGGGAGCTGTTTTTT
CDR3: CASSVAQTGYTGELFF

V: TRBV5-1
size: -
D: TRBD1
J: TRBJ2-1
DNA: TGCGCCTCGGGACAGGGTTACAATGAGCAGTTCTTC
CDR3: CASGQGYNEQFF

V: TRBV6-5
size: -
D: TRBD1
J: TRBJ1-5
DNA: TGTGCCAGCAGCCCCGGACAGGCCAACCAGCCCCAGCATTTT
CDR3: CASSPGQANQPQHF

V: TRBV11-2
size: -
D: -
J: TRBJ2-1
DNA: TGTGCCAGCAGCTTAGCGGAGGGCTACAATGAGCAGTTCTTC
CDR3: CASSLAEGYNEQFF

V: TRBV19
size: -
D: TRBD1
J: TRBJ1-4
DNA: TGTGCCAGTAGAACACCCGGGACAGGAACTAATGAAAAACTGTTTTTT
CDR3: CASRTPGTGTNEKLFF

V: TRBV7-2
size: once
D: -
J: TRBJ1-2
DNA: TGTGCCAGCAGCTTTATCGGCGGTTTTAACTATGGCTACACCTTC
CDR3: CASSFIGGFNYGYTF

V: TRBV10-3
size: -
D: -
J: TRBJ1-6
DNA: TGTGCCATCCGCACAACAAGCGATTCACCCCTCCACTTT
CDR3: CAIRTTSDSPLHF

V: TRBV9
size: once
D: TRBD2
J: TRBJ2-1
DNA: TGTGCCAGCAGCGTAGGGGTAGCGGGGTACAATGAGCAGTTCTTC
CDR3: CASSVGVAGYNEQFF

V: TRBV5-5
size: -
D: -
J: TRBJ2-7
DNA: TGTGCCAGCAGCTTGGGACCGGACATAACCTACGAGCAGTACTTC
CDR3: CASSLGPDITYEQYF

V: TRBV10-3
size: -
D: -
J: TRBJ1-2
DNA: TGTGCCACCACTGCCGGGCCAAGCTATGGCTACACCTTC
CDR3: CATTAGPSYGYTF

V: TRBV25-1
size: -
D: -
J: TRBJ1-5
DNA: TGTGCCAGCAGTGGATGGGACAATAGCAATCAGCCCCAGCATTTT
CDR3: CASSGWDNSNQPQHF

V: TRBV6-1
size: -
D: TRBD2
J: TRBJ2-7
DNA: TGTGCCAGCAGCCGGGGGGGCTACGAGCAGTACTTC
CDR3: CASSRGGYEQYF

V: TRBV18
size: -
D: -
J: TRBJ1-1
DNA: TGTGCCAGCTCACCACTAAGCAGGGCGGGGACTGAAGCTTTCTTT
CDR3: CASSPLSRAGTEAFF

V: TRBV7-8
size: -
D: -
J: TRBJ1-2
DNA: TGTGCCAGCAGCCCGCCGACGCGGAACTATGGCTACACCTTC
CDR3: CASSPPTRNYGYTF

V: TRBV30
size: many
D: TRBD2
J: TRBJ2-1
DNA: TGTGCCTGGAGTGAACTAGGAGCGGGGGGGCTTGGGCAGTTCTTC
CDR3: CAWSELGAGGLGQFF

V: TRBV30
size: -
D: -
J: TRBJ2-5
DNA: TGTGCCTGGAGTCCGCAAGAGACCCAGTACTTC
CDR3: CAWSPQETQYF

V: TRBV2
size: few
D: TRBD1
J: TRBJ1-1
DNA: TGTGCCAGCAGTGAGGGCAGGGGGGGCACTGAAGCTTTCTTT
CDR3: CASSEGRGGTEAFF

V: TRBV7-2
size: -
D: TRBD1
J: TRBJ1-2
DNA: TGTGCCAGCAGCTCGGACAGGGCCTATGGCTACACCTTC
CDR3: CASSSDRAYGYTF

V: TRBV18
size: -
D: -
J: TRBJ1-2
DNA: TGTGCCAGCTCACCACCTCAGGGGACTAACTATGGCTACACCTTC
CDR3: CASSPPQGTNYGYTF

V: TRBV2
size: -
D: -
J: TRBJ2-2
DNA: TGTGCCAGCGGTTTTTCGGCCGGGGAGCTGTTTTTT
CDR3: CASGFSAGELFF

V: TRBV6-1
size: -
D: -
J: TRBJ1-5
DNA: TGTGCCAGCAGTGAACAGGGGCCCCTCGATCAGCCCCAGCATTTT
CDR3: CASSEQGPLDQPQHF

V: TRBV19
size: -
D: -
J: TRBJ1-5
DNA: TGTGCCAGTAGCCCGGTCGGTTGGCCCCAGCATTTT
CDR3: CASSPVGWPQHF

V: TRBV11-3
size: -
D: -
J: TRBJ1-1
DNA: TGTGCCAGCAGCTTACGCCAGGGACTCTCAGCTTTCTTT
CDR3: CASSLRQGLSAFF

V: TRBV9
size: -
D: TRBD2
J: TRBJ2-1
DNA: TGTGCCAGCAGCGTAGGGGGCGGGAGCGCCTACAATGAGCAGTTCTTC
CDR3: CASSVGGGSAYNEQFF

V: TRBV7-8
size: few
D: -
J: TRBJ2-1
DNA: TGTGCCAGCAGCTTAGTCTTGGGGGGGCCCTACAATGAGCAGTTCTTC
CDR3: CASSLVLGGPYNEQFF

V: TRBV7-8
size: -
D: TRBD1
J: TRBJ2-3
DNA: TGTGCCAGCAGCCCCGATTACAGGGGGGCGAACACAGATACGCAGTATTTT
CDR3: CASSPDYRGANTDTQYF

V: TRBV19
size: few
D: TRBD1
J: TRBJ1-2
DNA: TGTGCCAGTGGGACAGGCCGAGCTAACTATGGCTACACCTTC
CDR3: CASGTGRANYGYTF

V: TRBV7-7
size: -
D: TRBD1
J: TRBJ2-5
DNA: TGTGCCAGCAGCTTAGGTGGGACAGCTCGGGAGACCCAGTACTTC
CDR3: CASSLGGTARETQYF

V: TRBV5-1
size: few
D: TRBD1
J: TRBJ2-7
DNA: TGCGCCAGCAGCTTAGCAGGGACAGGATTCTACGAGCAGTACTTC
CDR3: CASSLAGTGFYEQYF